This entry describes one TCR beta chain. The sample originates from a study of read filtering for tumor transcriptome and immune sequencing. The J segment lost 6 bases and the V segment lost 4 bases, leaving 7 bases of the junction unmatched. Germline CDR1 reads SEHNR; CDR2 reads FQNEAQ (reference sequence). There are 15 residues in the CDR3. From approximately 430 ng of RNA, a library with molecular barcoded alpha/delta and beta/gamma adaptors was made. TCRdb fed the reads into MiXCR, producing one record per CDR3 protein. This sample yields fewer than 75,000 distinct CDR3 sequences, of which approximately 22% are seen a single time; approximately 17% belongs to the top ten.

Sequenced: a population of CD138-negative cells sorted from bone marrow. The sequence came from a donor over 35 with multiple myeloma. This chain links TRBV7-9 with TRBJ1-5; 9 bases agree with TRBD1. The CDR3 is CASSSTGGMGQPQHF. The CDR3 nucleotides read TGTGCCAGCAGCTCGACAGGGGGTATGGGTCAGCCCCAGCATTTT.